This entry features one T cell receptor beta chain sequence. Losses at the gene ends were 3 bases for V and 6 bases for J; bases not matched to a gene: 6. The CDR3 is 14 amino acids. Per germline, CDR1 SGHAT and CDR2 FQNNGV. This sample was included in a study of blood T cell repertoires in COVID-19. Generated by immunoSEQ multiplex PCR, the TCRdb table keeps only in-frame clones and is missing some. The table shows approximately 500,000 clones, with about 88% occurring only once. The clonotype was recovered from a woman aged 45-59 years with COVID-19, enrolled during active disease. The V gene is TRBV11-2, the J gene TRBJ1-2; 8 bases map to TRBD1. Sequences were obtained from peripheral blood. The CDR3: CASSLRQGSNGYTF. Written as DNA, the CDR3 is TGTGCCAGCAGCTTGCGACAGGGGTCCAATGGCTACACCTTC. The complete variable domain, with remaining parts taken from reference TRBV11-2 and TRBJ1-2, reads EAGVAQSPRYKIIEKRQSVAFWCNPISGHATLYWYQQILGQGPKLLIQFQNNGVVDDSQLPKDRFSAERLKGVDSTLKIQPAKLEDSAVYLCASSLRQGSNGYTFGSGTRLTVV.